The 3 T cell receptor beta chains presented below share a single source sample, sequenced in a study of T cell changes during pregnancy in multiple sclerosis. This table comes from immunoSEQ multiplex PCR, and its TCRdb copy is limited to in-frame clones, with some not included. Here the sample spans 100,000 or so clones, approximately 92% being singletons. The specimen was peripheral blood, collected after pregnancy. These receptors all stem from a female donor with multiple sclerosis, enrolled in a pregnancy study.

This chain joins TRBV15 and TRBJ1-6; D is ambiguous. The CDR3 covers 14 residues. CDR1 and CDR2 (germline): LNHNV, YYDKDF (reference sequence). With 1 base removed from V and 7 bases from J, the gap between germline ends came to 8 bases. The CDR3 sequence is CATSRGQENSPLHF. The DNA of the CDR3 is TGTGCCACCAGCAGAGGGCAAGAAAATTCACCCCTCCACTTT.

CDR3 DNA sequence: TGCGCCAGCAGCCCTGGGACAGGGGGAAGCAATCAGCCCCAGCATTTT. It specifies CASSPGTGGSNQPQHF. The V call is TRBV5-1, the J call TRBJ1-5; 11 bases align to TRBD1. The CDR3 has 16 residues. With V trimmed by 4 bases and J by 1 base, 4 bases remained unmatched. Germline CDR1 reads SGHRS; CDR2 reads YFSETQ. Based on the CDR3 plus reference TRBV5-1 and TRBJ1-5, the full variable domain is KAGVTQTPRYLIKTRGQQVTLSCSPISGHRSVSWYQQTPGQGLQFLFEYFSETQRNKGNFPGRFSGRQFSNSRSEMNVSTLELGDSALYLCASSPGTGGSNQPQHFGDGTRLSIL.

V and J are TRBV5-1 and TRBJ1-1; D is unclear. The germline V gene has CDR1 SGHRS and CDR2 YFSETQ. The V gene lost 6 bases and the J gene lost 0 bases, with 15 bases spanning the gap. CDR3 length: 15 amino acids. CDR3 amino acids: CASTPNPGMNTEAFF. CDR3 DNA: TGCGCCAGCACCCCTAACCCGGGGATGAACACTGAAGCTTTCTTT.